This TCR beta chain appears in the sequencing data of a study of blood T cell repertoires in COVID-19. Overall study: Sources were T cells, B-cell-depleted T cells, or PBMCs; the material itself was cDNA or gDNA.

This CDR3 is 16 amino acids long. The germline V gene encodes CDR1 SGHRS and CDR2 YFSETQ. The J segment lost 9 bases and the V segment lost 4 bases, leaving 8 bases of the junction unmatched. Methods used by the authors: Reference gene primer amplification gave estimated nucleated cell counts. Using immunoSEQ multiplex PCR, the repertoire was profiled, and TCRdb retains in-frame clones only, with some absent. From that table come the V and J calls and clone size; the DNA was used to work out D and trimming. The data contain tens of thousands of clones, over 70% of them singletons. The chain joins TRBV5-1 to TRBJ2-1, with 15 nucleotides matching TRBD2. The clonotype originates from an older man with active or convalescent COVID-19. Sequencing was done on a sample of peripheral blood. CDR3 nucleotides: TGCGCCAGCAGCCTAAGGACTAGCGGGGGGGCTGGTGAGCAGTTCTTC. Its protein product is CASSLRTSGGAGEQFF.